This TCR beta chain emerged from a study of human T cells and chemical hapten exposure. Specified time point: pre-sensitization, week 0. Regarding treatment: therapeutic diphenylcyclopropenone sensitization with weekly scalp DPC. TCRdb independently ran MiXCR on the RACE reads; one entry per CDR3 protein. The sample yields about 290,000 distinct CDR3 sequences, approximately 7.5% seen once. Germline loops: CDR1 MNHNS, CDR2 SASEGT. This CDR3 spans 12 amino acids. V shed 4 bases and J shed 5 bases, with 8 bases lying between them. The sample holds a few counts of this clonotype. This TCR derives from a man younger than 35 with alopecia areata. Some clones in this sample may be carry-over from other donors' samples. The gene calls are TRBV6-1 and TRBJ1-1; D not certain. Sequenced here: whole blood, sampled in connection with sensitization to the hapten diphenylcyclopropenone (DPC). CDR3 amino acids: CASSVVGTEAFF. The CDR3 coding sequence is TGTGCCAGCAGTGTGGTGGGTACTGAAGCTTTCTTT.